Listed here is a single T cell receptor beta chain. Its antigen target is currently unknown. No clone much larger than this one lies a single base away; base qualities are absent. Each collaborating institution followed its own protocols to collect whole blood in K2EDTA tubes. For TCRbeta analysis, collaborator samples were shipped as frozen whole blood, as isolated PBMCs, or as DNA extracted from either sample type. These data originate in a study of blood T cell repertoires in COVID-19 (dated by TCRdb to 2018 to 2021). Regarding the research as a whole: Samples covering the acute and convalescent phases of COVID-19 were provided by collaborators in the United States, Italy and Spain. Sample metadata almost always included a de-identified subject ID, COVID-19 status, age in years and sex. A freely available public database, intended as a resource for researchers studying the immune response to SARS-CoV-2, is where the repertoires were released. The dataset comprised deeply sampled blood TCRbeta repertoires from subjects exposed to, actively infected with, or recovered from COVID-19. Where available, HLA class I and class II types were obtained from metadata supplied by the sample provider rather than from assay-based typing. The material from the prospective study consisted of cDNA or gDNA derived from T cells, B-cell-depleted T cells, or PBMCs. The samples were drawn from two sources: the first 160 participants of the ongoing ImmuneRACE study, and 1,254 subjects contributed by 6 global collaborators. Findings and caveats that apply to the study as a whole: The amount of clinical and demographic metadata varied by source and participant and was provided uncurated.

The immunoSEQ Assay, a bias-controlled multiplex PCR, was used to amplify TCRbeta CDR3 regions from genomic DNA. Processing in the source paper ran as follows. Nucleated cell counts per sample were estimated from amplification of reference gene primers within the assay. Sequence reads were collapsed and filtered to measure the absolute abundance of every unique TCRbeta CDR3 rearrangement. Productive Simpson clonality was computed per sample as the square root of Simpson's diversity index over productive rearrangements. TCRdb mirrors the immuneACCESS table, restricted to in-frame sequences. Some clones are absent from its copies; in checked studies, under half trace to an unresolved V gene, and the reason for the others is unknown. The D gene and trimming were derived from the DNA, and the V and J assignments and clone size from that table. Within this sample are about 210,000 clones, with roughly four fifths of them counted one time only. The ten largest account for roughly 2.5% of the sample.

From the cysteine through the phenylalanine, the CDR3 covers 13 amino acids. Here the CDR3 DNA is all that survives: 39 bases in frame from base 1. V is pared back by 4 bases and J by 1 base, with 5 bases lying between the germline termini. CDR1 is given as SGHDN and CDR2 as FVKESK, both from the germline V gene. The sequence joins TRBV14 to TRBJ1-3, with no confidently assigned D gene. The TCR comes from a woman between 35 and 50 years old with active or convalescent COVID-19. Sequences were obtained from peripheral blood. CDR3 loop: CASSPISGNTIYF. The nucleotides are TGTGCCAGCAGCCCCATTTCTGGAAACACCATATATTTT.